This TCR beta chain stems from a study of regulatory T cells in long-lasting Graves disease. The sample's time point: newly diagnosed GD, antithyroid drugs for less than 3 months. Researchers made the TCR library from RNA that was extracted from PBMCs. Combining iRepertoire HTBI primers with Arm-PCR of CDR3 regions, the authors built TCR beta libraries. TCRdb re-derived calls from the multiplex PCR reads in MiXCR, one entry per CDR3 protein. Here the sample spans about 330,000 distinct CDR3 sequences, around 15% being singletons. In this sample, this clonotype turned up many times. This same sample was also part of a study on T cells in Graves' hyperthyroidism and ophthalmopathy. Turning to that study: No ophthalmopathy progression within 18 months constituted stable Graves' hyperthyroidism.

Sequences were derived from peripheral blood mononuclear cells (PBMCs), sampled at new diagnosis, from a patient treated with antithyroid drugs. This sequence originates from a woman aged 18-30 years with Graves disease.

The CDR3 nucleotides read TGTGCCAGCAGCTTGGTCGGGGTAAGGGGCACTGAAGCTTTCTTT. Its protein is CASSLVGVRGTEAFF. The chain couples TRBV5-5 to TRBJ1-1, with TRBD1 as a possible D gene (5 bases). In germline, CDR1 is SGHKS, CDR2 YYEKEE (reference sequence). V was cut by 0 bases and J by 4 bases, with 13 bases left in between. The CDR3 length is 15 residues.